These T cell receptor beta chains were read from a single sample in a study of T cell repertoires in cytomegalovirus infection. The antigens of these receptors remain unknown. TCRdb redid the calling of the reads with MiXCR, one entry per CDR3 protein. The sample consists of 750,000 to 950,000 distinct CDR3 sequences, approximately 32% of them appearing once. Sequenced here: cultured CD8+ T cells from PBMCs, sampled from culture after CMV antigen stimulation. All receptors come from a human donor in good health (CMV status not recorded). Some clones in this sample may be carry-over from other donors' samples. Each CDR3 is given with its conserved first and last residue. A D gene is named only where the DNA matches it firmly. The size field is filled for only some rows; it gives once, few, many or a size class.

-,few,TRBJ2-1,TRBV14,CASSQEHLGGYYNEQFF,TGTGCCAGCAGCCAAGAACATCTGGGGGGCTACTACAATGAGCAGTTCTTC
-,once,TRBJ2-2,TRBV10-3,CAITTRTGELFF,TGTGCCATCACTACAAGGACCGGGGAGCTGTTTTTT
TRBD1,many,TRBJ1-1,TRBV12-3/TRBV12-4,CASSPGQGVTKVRVGTEAFF,TGTGCCAGCAGCCCGGGTCAGGGGGTTACGAAAGTACGAGTAGGCACTGAAGCTTTCTTT
-,few,TRBJ1-6,TRBV6-1,CASSPRSSYNSPLHF,TGTGCCAGCAGCCCTAGGAGCTCCTATAATTCACCCCTCCACTTT
-,many,TRBJ1-5,TRBV7-2,CASSLGRGSNQPQHF,TGTGCCAGCAGCTTAGGCAGGGGTAGCAATCAGCCCCAGCATTTT
-,-,TRBJ2-6,TRBV6-1,CASTDNSGANVLTF,TGTGCCAGCACTGACAACTCTGGGGCCAACGTCCTGACTTTC
TRBD2,many,TRBJ2-5,TRBV7-2,CASSFILAGPYRETQYF,TGTGCCAGCAGCTTTATCCTAGCGGGGCCATATAGGGAGACCCAGTACTTC
-,-,TRBJ1-4,TRBV9,CASSEGPGKEKLFF,TGTGCCAGCAGCGAGGGACCTGGAAAGGAAAAACTGTTTTTT
-,once,TRBJ2-3,TRBV5-5,CASSLATYGREDTQYF,TGTGCCAGCAGCTTGGCGACTTACGGACGCGAGGATACGCAGTATTTT
TRBD2,many,TRBJ2-5,TRBV4-1,CASSHSGGAAETQYF,TGCGCCAGCAGCCATAGCGGGGGGGCCGCAGAGACCCAGTACTTC
-,-,TRBJ2-3,TRBV6-5,CASSYSTLPLTDTQYF,TGTGCCAGCAGTTACTCTACTCTACCTCTCACAGATACGCAGTATTTT
-,-,TRBJ1-1,TRBV28,CASSLTERGITEAFF,TGTGCCAGCAGTTTAACAGAAAGGGGTATCACTGAAGCTTTCTTT
-,few,TRBJ2-1,TRBV27,CASRPLGGPYDEQFF,TGTGCCAGCAGACCCCTGGGGGGGCCTTATGATGAGCAGTTCTTC
-,-,TRBJ1-2,TRBV7-9,CASSSPQQGGGYTF,TGTGCCAGCAGCTCCCCCCAGCAGGGTGGTGGCTACACCTTC
TRBD1,-,TRBJ1-2,TRBV19,CASSLRTGPNYGYTF,TGTGCCAGTAGTCTCCGGACAGGGCCCAACTATGGCTACACCTTC
-,few,TRBJ2-2,TRBV7-8,CASYGQHTGELFF,TGTGCCAGCTACGGACAGCACACCGGGGAGCTGTTTTTT
-,-,TRBJ2-3,TRBV27,CASSPLGGRDDTQYF,TGTGCCAGCAGTCCACTGGGGGGAAGGGACGATACGCAGTATTTT
TRBD1,-,TRBJ1-2,TRBV7-9,CASRPATGGPGYTF,TGTGCCAGCAGACCGGCTACAGGGGGCCCTGGCTACACCTTC
-,few,TRBJ1-1,TRBV5-1,CASSWQGEAFF,TGCGCCAGCAGTTGGCAGGGTGAAGCTTTCTTT
-,-,TRBJ2-5,TRBV3-1,CASSPLERRETQYF,TGTGCCAGCAGCCCTCTAGAGAGGCGGGAGACCCAGTACTTC
-,few,TRBJ2-1,TRBV20-1,CSARVGGALAYNEQFF,TGCAGTGCTAGAGTAGGTGGGGCCCTCGCCTACAATGAGCAGTTCTTC
-,-,TRBJ2-5,TRBV7-9,CASSLLGTETQYF,TGTGCCAGCAGCTTATTAGGGACAGAGACCCAGTACTTC
-,many,TRBJ2-2,TRBV7-6,CASAQSATTNTGELFF,TGTGCCAGCGCACAATCCGCGACTACGAACACCGGGGAGCTGTTTTTT
-,-,TRBJ1-2,TRBV12-5,CASGLGLTFNYGYTF,TGTGCTAGTGGTTTGGGCCTGACATTTAACTATGGCTACACCTTC
TRBD2,-,TRBJ2-5,TRBV20-1,CSALLAFQETQYF,TGCAGTGCCTTACTAGCGTTCCAAGAGACCCAGTACTTC
-,-,TRBJ1-2,TRBV6-8,CASSYSGDSIYGYTF,TGTGCCAGCAGTTACTCGGGGGATTCGATTTATGGCTACACCTTC
-,few,TRBJ1-1,TRBV27,CASATGGPTEAFF,TGTGCCAGCGCTACGGGCGGACCCACTGAAGCTTTCTTT
-,-,TRBJ2-6,TRBV3-1,CASSHAGAGANVLTF,TGTGCCAGCAGCCATGCGGGGGCCGGGGCCAACGTCCTGACTTTC
-,few,TRBJ1-2,TRBV5-6,CASTGDRGYGYTF,TGTGCCAGCACAGGGGACCGGGGCTATGGCTACACCTTC
-,-,TRBJ2-7,TRBV12-3/TRBV12-4,CASSSSGRQYEQYF,TGTGCCAGCAGTAGTAGTGGGCGACAATACGAGCAGTACTTC
-,-,TRBJ2-3,TRBV7-6,CAGSHRASTDTQYF,TGTGCCGGCAGCCACAGGGCGAGCACAGATACGCAGTATTTT
TRBD1,many,TRBJ1-2,TRBV7-8,CASSLQLQGAHGYTF,TGTGCCAGCAGCTTACAATTGCAGGGGGCCCATGGCTACACCTTC
TRBD1,-,TRBJ2-7,TRBV12-3/TRBV12-4,CASSLTGMAYEQYF,TGTGCCAGCAGCTTGACAGGGATGGCCTACGAGCAGTACTTC
-,-,TRBJ1-5,TRBV5-6,CASSLVRGGAQHF,TGTGCCAGCAGCTTGGTGCGCGGTGGGGCCCAGCATTTT
TRBD2,-,TRBJ2-5,TRBV29-1,CSAGRLAGGRETQYF,TGCAGCGCCGGGCGACTAGCGGGGGGGCGGGAGACCCAGTACTTC
-,-,TRBJ1-2,TRBV14,CASSQDREGFYGYTF,TGTGCCAGCAGCCAAGACCGGGAGGGCTTCTATGGCTACACCTTC
TRBD1,-,TRBJ1-5,TRBV3-1,CASSQARTGLSNQPQHF,TGTGCCAGCAGCCAAGCCCGGACAGGGCTAAGCAATCAGCCCCAGCATTTT
-,few,TRBJ2-3,TRBV19,CASSMPGAGDLPPDTQYF,TGTGCCAGTAGTATGCCGGGGGCTGGGGACCTACCCCCAGATACGCAGTATTTT
-,few,TRBJ1-1,TRBV4-1,CASSQGIVLEDTEAFF,TGCGCCAGCAGCCAAGGCATAGTACTTGAGGACACTGAAGCTTTCTTT
-,-,TRBJ1-2,TRBV5-8,CASSFHRISFGYTF,TGTGCCAGCAGTTTCCACAGGATCTCATTCGGCTACACCTTC
TRBD1,-,TRBJ1-1,TRBV4-1,CASSRGGTGGINTEAFF,TGCGCCAGCAGCCGGGGAGGGACAGGGGGTATAAACACTGAAGCTTTCTTT
TRBD2,-,TRBJ2-3,TRBV6-6,CASSYAPLAGPRTDTQYF,TGTGCCAGCAGTTACGCCCCGCTAGCGGGTCCCCGCACAGATACGCAGTATTTT
-,-,TRBJ2-6,TRBV7-9,CASSLKLSGANVLTF,TGTGCCAGCAGCTTAAAACTCTCTGGGGCCAACGTCCTGACTTTC
TRBD1,few,TRBJ1-5,TRBV27,CASSLSKTGGNQPQHF,TGTGCCAGCAGTTTATCAAAGACAGGGGGAAATCAGCCCCAGCATTTT